This T cell receptor (beta chain) was observed in a study of T cells expressing NK-cell markers (dated by TCRdb to the early 2020s). Broadly, across the study: TCR beta-chain repertoires were profiled in sorted CD3+CD56+NKG2C+, CD3+CD56+NKG2C- and CD3+CD56-NKG2C+ T-cell subsets from seven or eight donors. Among the eight sequenced donors, seven were HCMV-seropositive and one was HCMV-seronegative. The study sequenced eight donors, all healthy volunteers chosen at random: three men and five women. The libraries were sequenced on Illumina HiSeq 2000/2500, MiSeq or NextSeq, producing 2 x 150 bp reads.

Sequencing took place on an Illumina HiSeq 2000. TCR beta cDNA libraries were prepared using 5'RACE template switching, which introduced a universal primer site and unique molecular identifiers. Synthesis of cDNA was primed from the TCR beta constant segment and was followed by two consecutive PCR amplification steps. From the authors' description of their analysis: Reads were demultiplexed and grouped by UMI with MIGEC, and clonotypes were assembled and quantified with MiTCR. Only TCR cDNA sequences supported by at least two reads were kept to exclude erroneous sequences. The tcR package was used for downstream repertoire analysis, and clonotypes were matched between fractions using CDR3 nucleotide sequence together with V segment. VDJmatch was used to annotate antigen specificity against VDJdb, with one amino acid substitution in CDR3 permitted. TCRdb reprocessed the reads into one record per CDR3 protein sequence, lacking DNA. TCRdb assigned the V and J calls; the authors' analysis was not used. The sample's clone listing holds a few hundred thousand distinct CDR3 sequences. Together, the top ten hold 0.39% of the sample.

The CDR3 runs 12 amino acids, cysteine and phenylalanine included. No DNA appears here. CDR1 and CDR2 are drawn from the germline V gene: MDHEN, SYDVKM. Note on this clonotype: Its antigen specificity is not known.

To determine HCMV serostatus, a commercial ELISA kit was used to detect HCMV-specific IgG in serum. Ficoll density gradient centrifugation was used to isolate peripheral blood mononuclear cells from blood. Study-wide conclusions, independent of this receptor: In several donors, the dominant CD3+CD56+NKG2C+ clonotypes ranked among the top 10 CD8+ clonotypes, making up about 1.0-7.5% of CD8+ T cells. Whether the expanded NKG2C-expressing T cell clones were specific for HCMV antigens was left unclear. Those dominant clonotypes were again the most abundant among CD3+CD56-NKG2C+ cells in a handful of donors, at roughly 25-65%.

This receptor was identified in a man aged 18 to 35 in good health. Donor details come from another sample of the same person, matched by shared clones. The chain is made from TRBV28 and TRBJ2-7. The sequencing input was blood T cells: a sorted CD56 or NKG2C T cell subset, CD4+ or CD8+ T cells, or bulk PBMC T cells (not recorded which). The CDR3 region has the sequence CASSYNIYEQYF.